The 7 T cell receptor beta chains presented below share a single source sample, sequenced in a study of tissue T cells after allogeneic stem cell transplantation. Only in-frame clones appear in the TCRdb table, and some are missing; sequencing was by immunoSEQ multiplex PCR. This sample has over a thousand clones, with about 50% found just once. Time point specified: mouse harvest day 14 after allogeneic transplant. The graft held 10^6 splenic CD5+ T cells and 10^7 T-cell-depleted bone marrow cells. The sequenced sample consisted of spleen. The receptors originated from a female BALB/c mouse given C57BL/6 T cells with graft-versus-host disease after an allogeneic hematopoietic cell transplant.

This clone is judged large. The listed genes are named as in mouse. The sequenced fragment ends 1 residue before the CDR3 boundary, so the rest is inferred from the germline J gene. The chain recombines TRBV13-2 with TRBJ1-4; D is uncertain. The CDR3 is 13 residues long. V lost 2 bases and J 0 bases, leaving 2 bases between the germline ends. CDR1 is NNHNN and CDR2 is SYGAGS in the germline V gene (reference sequence). The CDR3: CASGDLSNERLFF. CDR3 bases read: TGTGCCAGCGGTGACCTTTCCAACGAAAGATTATTT.

For this clone: Gene labels here are mouse ones. The read comes to an end 1 residue before the CDR3 does, leaving the germline J gene to fill in the end. The V gene is TRBV26, the J gene TRBJ1-3; maybe TRBD1 (5 bases). This CDR3 region has 14 residues. V was clipped by 0 bases and J by 3 bases, with 6 bases between them. Germline V CDR1 and CDR2: KGHPV, FQNQEV (reference sequence). CDR3 bases read: TGTGCCAGCAGTCTGTCAGGGGTTGGAAATACGCTCTAT. It translates to CASSLSGVGNTLY. The entire CDR3 reads CASSLSGVGNTLYF.

To note about this clone: Gene names and germline refer to mouse. The read ends 1 residue shy of where the CDR3 ends; the end is completed using the germline J gene. The rearrangement joins TRBV19 to TRBJ2-7; D not certain. The V end lost 6 bases, the J end lost 3 bases, and 10 bases lay between the germline ends. Germline CDR1 and CDR2: FNHDT and SITEND (reference sequence). The CDR3 runs to 12 residues. The part of the CDR3 DNA that was read is TGTGCCAGCACCCTAGGCAACTATGAACAGTAC. Its translation is CASTLGNYEQY. From start to end, the CDR3 is CASTLGNYEQYF.

Comment on this clone: The gene symbols are mouse symbols. The read finishes 1 residue shy of the CDR3 end, and the germline J gene is used to complete it. The V gene is TRBV13-1, the J gene TRBJ1-4; possibly TRBD1 for D (5 bases). V lost 3 bases and J 3 bases, leaving 6 bases between the germline ends. Germline V gene sequence: CDR1 NSHNY, CDR2 SYGAGN. The CDR3 has 13 amino acids. CDR3 DNA, as far as it was read: TGTGCCAGCAGTGCGGGGGCCAACGAAAGATTATTT. The encoded protein is CASSAGANERLF. The full CDR3 protein is CASSAGANERLFF.

Regarding this clone: Gene names and germline refer to mouse. The observed sequence ends 1 residue before the CDR3 terminus, with the missing tail filled in from the germline J gene. This chain links TRBV26 with TRBJ2-7; 10 positions match TRBD2. After removal of 6 bases from V and 3 bases from J, the junction contained 5 bases not matched to a gene. CDR1 and CDR2 (germline): KGHPV, FQNQEV (reference sequence). This CDR3 has 14 amino acids. The sequenced CDR3 bases are TGTGCCAGCAGACTTGGACTGGGGGACTATGAACAGTAC. This encodes CASRLGLGDYEQY. The entire CDR3 protein is CASRLGLGDYEQYF.

Only a few counts were recorded for this clone. These gene names are mouse names. The read falls 1 residue short of the CDR3 end, and the missing part is taken from the germline J gene. The chain is built from TRBV2 and TRBJ1-1, with D tentatively TRBD1 (5 bases). The CDR3 runs 15 residues. V was pared by 0 bases and J by 3 bases, with 11 bases between. Germline loops: CDR1 LGHNA, CDR2 YSYQKL. The CDR3 sequence is CASSQDPGPDTEVFF. The sequenced CDR3 bases are TGTGCCAGCAGCCAAGACCCAGGGCCGGACACAGAAGTCTTC.

Worth noting for this clone: Mouse gene names apply. Sequencing ends 1 residue short of the CDR3 end; the germline J gene provides the rest. The V gene is TRBV20, the J gene TRBJ1-4, with a tentative D call TRBD1 (6 bases). Germline V gene sequence: CDR1 GFQATS, CDR2 STVNSAI. This CDR3 has 13 residues. V was pared by 3 bases and J by 3 bases, with 8 bases between. CDR3 bases read: TGTGGTGCTAGTGGGGGGCCCAACGAAAGATTATTT. Residues: CGASGGPNERLF. The full CDR3 protein is CGASGGPNERLFF.